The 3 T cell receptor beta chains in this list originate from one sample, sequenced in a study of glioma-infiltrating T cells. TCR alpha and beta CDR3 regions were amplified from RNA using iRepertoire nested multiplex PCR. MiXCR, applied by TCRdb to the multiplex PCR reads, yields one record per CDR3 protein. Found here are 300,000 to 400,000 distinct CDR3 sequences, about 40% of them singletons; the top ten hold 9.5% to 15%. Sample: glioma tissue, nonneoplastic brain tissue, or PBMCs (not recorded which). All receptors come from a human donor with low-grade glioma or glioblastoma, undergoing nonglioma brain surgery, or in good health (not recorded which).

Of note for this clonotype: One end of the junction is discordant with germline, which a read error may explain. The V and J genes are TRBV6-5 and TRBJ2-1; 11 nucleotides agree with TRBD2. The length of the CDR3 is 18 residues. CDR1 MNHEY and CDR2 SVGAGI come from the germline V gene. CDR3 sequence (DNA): TGTGCCATCAGTGACCTACGACTAGCGGGAACTCGCTACAATGAGCAGTTCTTC. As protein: CAISDLRLAGTRYNEQFF.

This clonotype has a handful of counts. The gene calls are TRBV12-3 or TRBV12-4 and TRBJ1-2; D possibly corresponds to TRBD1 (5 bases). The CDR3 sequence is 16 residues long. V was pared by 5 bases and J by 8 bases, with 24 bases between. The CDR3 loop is CASSTRGTGALRGYTF. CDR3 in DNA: TGTGCCAGCAGTACGAGGGGTACAGGCGCTTTGAGAGGCTACACCTTC.

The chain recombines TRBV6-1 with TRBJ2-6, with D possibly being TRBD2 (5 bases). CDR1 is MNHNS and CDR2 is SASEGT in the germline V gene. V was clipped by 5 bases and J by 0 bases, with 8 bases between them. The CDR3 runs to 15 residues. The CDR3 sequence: CASSLALSGANVLTF. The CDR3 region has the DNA TGTGCCAGCAGTTTAGCGCTCTCTGGGGCCAACGTCCTGACTTTC.